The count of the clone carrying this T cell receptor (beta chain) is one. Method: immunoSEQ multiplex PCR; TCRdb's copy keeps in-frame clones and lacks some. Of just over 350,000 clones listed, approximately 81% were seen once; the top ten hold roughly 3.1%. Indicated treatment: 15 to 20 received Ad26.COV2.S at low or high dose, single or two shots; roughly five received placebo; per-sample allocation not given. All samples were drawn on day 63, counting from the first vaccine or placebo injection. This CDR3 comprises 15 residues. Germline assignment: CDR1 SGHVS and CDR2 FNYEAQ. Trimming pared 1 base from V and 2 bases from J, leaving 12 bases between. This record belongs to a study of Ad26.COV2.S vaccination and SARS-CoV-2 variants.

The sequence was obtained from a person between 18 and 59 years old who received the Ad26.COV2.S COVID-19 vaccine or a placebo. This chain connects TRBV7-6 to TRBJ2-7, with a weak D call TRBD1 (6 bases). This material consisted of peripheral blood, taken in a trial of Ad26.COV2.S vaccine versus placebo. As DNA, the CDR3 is TGTGCCAGCAGCTTAGGGGGGCCCCTCGCCTACGAGCAGTACTTC. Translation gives CASSLGGPLAYEQYF.